This TCR beta chain comes out of a study of human T cells and chemical hapten exposure (dated by TCRdb to the early 2020s). Regarding the research as a whole: For sensitization, 2% DPC in acetone was applied to a 2 cm by 2 cm area of upper inner arm skin. Patients additionally received weekly therapeutic DPC doses to the scalp throughout the roughly 26-week study period. Blood samples were taken from patients before sensitization (week 0) and then at 2, 6 and about 24 weeks after DPC sensitization. The patient cohort, mostly female, included alopecia areata with under or over 50% scalp involvement, alopecia totalis and alopecia universalis. Libraries were pooled for sequencing, and per-sample TCR yields varied mainly because of small differences in library volumes within the pool. This study followed changes in the peripheral blood TCR repertoire in vivo during primary and secondary sensitization of alopecia patients to the hapten diphenylcyclopropenone (DPC). Patch testing was performed on the upper back with Finn chambers containing 0.01% DPC, and the patch tests were scored after 6 days according to International Contact Dermatitis Research Group standards. For TCR sequencing, blood came from 25 to 35 alopecia patients at anywhere from one to four time points (pre-sensitization, 2, 6 and 24 weeks).

The library was prepared using RACE. The data were produced on a NextSeq 500. During library preparation, unique molecular identifiers were attached to individual cDNA molecules so that TCRs could be counted in a quantitative, reproducible way. Both TCR alpha and TCR beta chains were sequenced from each blood RNA sample. Regarding the original processing steps: The median number of TCRs per sample was approximately 98,000, ranging from about 20,000 to 700,000. The Decombinator software suite was used to annotate the V, J and CDR3 of the TCR reads. For PS versus PT1 abundance plots, all samples were subsampled to the same number of TCRs (28,000). Expanded TCRs were defined as absent before sensitization and observed at least eight times at the 2-week time point. TCRdb cleaned the public reads at Q25 with fastp, built clones with MiXCR and kept in-frame beta chains. Entries are consolidated by CDR3 protein sequence, retaining the most common genes and DNA. In this record, the V and J calls reflect TCRdb's handling and not the investigators' own analysis. Present in this sample are about 89,000 distinct CDR3 sequences, approximately 13% of which were seen just once. Jointly, the top ten make up around 5.7% of the sample.

Comment on this clonotype: What this receptor recognizes is not known. Within one base of it there is no much larger clone, and no base qualities were kept.

What the time point label conveys for this sample: patch test 3, about 24 weeks after DPC sensitization. The intended sense of this specimen's treatment or condition label: therapeutic diphenylcyclopropenone sensitization with weekly scalp DPC. At each patch-test visit, blood was drawn before the patch test was applied. Eligible patients were aged 18 to 70, diagnosed with alopecia, deemed suitable for DPC therapy, and excluded if pregnant. Total RNA was extracted from unfractionated whole blood that had been collected in Tempus Blood RNA tubes. Overall results and qualifications from the work: Patch test score was positively correlated with the number of PT1 expanded TCRs, with significance at thresholds 8, 16 and 32 but not at 4. Repeated subsampling changed both the strength of the expansion versus patch-test correlation and the threshold at which the correlation became significant. All patients had alopecia, a presumed autoimmune disease, so their immune response might differ from that of healthy individuals. Significantly more large CDR3 similarity clusters were formed by expanded TCRs than by pre-sensitization or healthy control sets, consistent with antigen-driven responses. DPC sensitization did not change the number of TCRs with a frequency above 1 in 1000, and there was no evidence of changes in global repertoire structure.

According to the germline V gene (reference sequence), CDR1 reads SGHKS and CDR2 reads YYEKEE. The CDR3, cysteine through phenylalanine, is 14 amino acids long. Only the CDR3 region is kept as DNA, spanning 42 bases read in frame from base 1. V lost 4 bases and J lost 7 bases; the stretch between them is 18 bases long. This receptor was identified in a woman aged 45-65 years with alopecia areata. Some clones in this sample may be carry-over from other donors' samples. The source was whole blood, collected in connection with sensitization to the hapten diphenylcyclopropenone (DPC). The rearrangement joined TRBV5-5 to TRBJ2-7, and the D gene may be TRBD1, 5 bases matching. The CDR3: CASSMDIVFLEQYF. The DNA reads as follows: TGTGCCAGCAGCATGGACATTGTTTTTCTTGAGCAGTACTTC. Reference TRBV5-5 and TRBJ2-7 proteins supply the regions before and after the CDR3; the full variable domain is: DAGVTQSPTHLIKTRGQQVTLRCSPISGHKSVSWYQQVLGQGPQFIFQYYEKEERGRGNFPDRFSARQFPNYSSELNVNALLLGDSALYLCASSMDIVFLEQYFGPGTRLTVT.